This T cell receptor beta chain was sequenced during a study of blood T cell repertoires in COVID-19. Turning to the study itself: Collection of acute and convalescent COVID-19 samples took place in the United States, Italy and Spain. Sources were T cells, B-cell-depleted T cells, or PBMCs; the material itself was cDNA or gDNA.

The protocol was immunoSEQ multiplex PCR, while the TCRdb copy is restricted to in-frame clones and leaves out a portion. This sample carries 100,000 or so clones, more than 85% of them seen once, and the ten largest clones take around 3%. The V gene's germline CDR1 is LNHNV and CDR2 YYDKDF (reference sequence). CDR3 length: 18 amino acids. The V end was cut by 1 base, the J end by 5 bases, with 20 bases between. V and J are TRBV15 and TRBJ1-4, with D possibly being TRBD1 (5 bases). The clonotype was recovered from a man aged 45 to 65 with active or convalescent COVID-19. The source material was peripheral blood. In nucleotides, the CDR3 is TGTGCCACCAGCAGAGCGGTTATCAGGGAATCACGGAATGAAAAACTGTTTTTT. This sequence encodes CATSRAVIRESRNEKLFF.